Below, one TCR beta chain is given with its context. This study enrolled people aged 18 to 89 from approximately 25 US geographic areas. Cohorts were assigned according to the clinical history that participants reported. This entry belongs to a study of blood T cell repertoires in COVID-19. Original methodology: Amplification from reference gene primers served as the basis for estimated nucleated cell counts. Sequencing used immunoSEQ multiplex PCR; TCRdb keeps in-frame clones, though not all of them. For V, J and clone size, that table is used; D and trimming come from the DNA. The sample carries 300,000 to 450,000 clones, around nine tenths recorded once. CDR1 and CDR2 from the germline V gene are MRHNA and SNTAGT. This CDR3 contains 15 residues. The V gene lost 2 bases and the J gene lost 0 bases, with 10 bases spanning the gap.

The chain is built from TRBV6-4 and TRBJ1-1, with D perhaps TRBD1 (5 bases). Input material: PBMCs or T cells enriched from blood (not recorded which). The receptor was isolated from a woman aged 18-29 years who had recovered from COVID-19. DNA of the CDR3: TGTGCCAGCAGTGACGAGCGGGGGATGAACACTGAAGCTTTCTTT. It is translated as CASSDERGMNTEAFF.